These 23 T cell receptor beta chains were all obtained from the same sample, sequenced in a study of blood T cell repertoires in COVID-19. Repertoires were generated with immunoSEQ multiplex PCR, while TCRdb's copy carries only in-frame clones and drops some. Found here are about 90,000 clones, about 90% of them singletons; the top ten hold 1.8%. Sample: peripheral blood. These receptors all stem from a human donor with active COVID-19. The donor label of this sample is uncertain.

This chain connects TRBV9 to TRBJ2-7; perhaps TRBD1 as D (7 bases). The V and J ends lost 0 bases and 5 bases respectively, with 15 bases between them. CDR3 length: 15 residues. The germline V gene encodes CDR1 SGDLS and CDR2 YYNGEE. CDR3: CASSVGSRGEDEQYF. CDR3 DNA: TGTGCCAGCAGCGTAGGAAGCAGGGGGGAGGACGAGCAGTACTTC.

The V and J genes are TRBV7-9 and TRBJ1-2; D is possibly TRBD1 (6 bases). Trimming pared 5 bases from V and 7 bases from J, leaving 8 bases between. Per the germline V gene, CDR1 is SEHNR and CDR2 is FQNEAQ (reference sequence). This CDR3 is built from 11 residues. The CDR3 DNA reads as TGTGCCAGCAGCCTGGACAGTGGCTACACCTTC. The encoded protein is CASSLDSGYTF. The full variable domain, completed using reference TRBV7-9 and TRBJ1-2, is DTGVSQNPRHKITKRGQNVTFRCDPISEHNRLYWYRQTLGQGPEFLTYFQNEAQLEKSRLLSDRFSAERPKGSFSTLEIQRTEQGDSAMYLCASSLDSGYTFGSGTRLTVV.

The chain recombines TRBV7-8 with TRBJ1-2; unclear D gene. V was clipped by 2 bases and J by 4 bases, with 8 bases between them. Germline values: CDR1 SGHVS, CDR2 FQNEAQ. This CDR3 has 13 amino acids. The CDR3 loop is CASSLRTGYGYTF. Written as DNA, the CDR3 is TGTGCCAGCAGCTTACGGACTGGCTATGGCTACACCTTC.

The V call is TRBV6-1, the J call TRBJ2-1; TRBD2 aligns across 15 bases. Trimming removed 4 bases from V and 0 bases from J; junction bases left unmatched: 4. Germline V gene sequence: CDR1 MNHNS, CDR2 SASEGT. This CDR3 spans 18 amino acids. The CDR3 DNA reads TGTGCCAGCAGTGTGGGACTAGCGGGGGGACCCTCCTACAATGAGCAGTTCTTC. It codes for CASSVGLAGGPSYNEQFF.

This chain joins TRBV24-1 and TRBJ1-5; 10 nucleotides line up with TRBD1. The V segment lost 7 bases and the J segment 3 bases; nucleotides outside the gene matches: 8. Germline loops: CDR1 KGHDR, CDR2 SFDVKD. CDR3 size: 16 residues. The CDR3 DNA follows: TGTGCCACCAGCGAGGGACAGGGGTTGTACAATCAGCCCCAGCATTTT. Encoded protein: CATSEGQGLYNQPQHF.

For the CDR3, the DNA is TGTGCCAGCAGTGAAGCGGGTGGGGGGAATCAGCCCCAGCATTTT. Residues: CASSEAGGGNQPQHF. The chain combines TRBV6-1 with TRBJ1-5; a possible D gene is TRBD1 (5 bases). Between the trimmed V and J ends, which lost 0 bases and 4 bases, there was a span of 10 bases. Germline V gene sequence: CDR1 MNHNS, CDR2 SASEGT. The CDR3 length is 15 residues.

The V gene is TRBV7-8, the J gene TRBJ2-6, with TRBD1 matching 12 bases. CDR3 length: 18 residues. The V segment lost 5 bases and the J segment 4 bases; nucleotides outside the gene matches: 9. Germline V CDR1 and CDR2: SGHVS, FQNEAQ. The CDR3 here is CASSPGQGASQGANVLTF. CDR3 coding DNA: TGTGCCAGCAGCCCGGGACAGGGGGCATCACAGGGGGCCAACGTCCTGACTTTC.

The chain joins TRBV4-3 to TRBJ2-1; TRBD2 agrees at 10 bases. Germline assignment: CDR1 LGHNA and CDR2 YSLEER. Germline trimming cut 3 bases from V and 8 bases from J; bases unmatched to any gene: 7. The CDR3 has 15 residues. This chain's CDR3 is CASSQAEGTSDEQFF. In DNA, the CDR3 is TGCGCCAGCAGCCAGGCTGAAGGGACTAGCGATGAGCAGTTCTTC.

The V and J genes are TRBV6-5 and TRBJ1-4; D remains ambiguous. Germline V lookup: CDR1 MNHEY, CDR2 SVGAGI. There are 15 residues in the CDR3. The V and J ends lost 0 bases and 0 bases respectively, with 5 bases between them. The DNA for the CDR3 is TGTGCCAGCAGTTACTCGTCAGCAACTAATGAAAAACTGTTTTTT. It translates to CASSYSSATNEKLFF.

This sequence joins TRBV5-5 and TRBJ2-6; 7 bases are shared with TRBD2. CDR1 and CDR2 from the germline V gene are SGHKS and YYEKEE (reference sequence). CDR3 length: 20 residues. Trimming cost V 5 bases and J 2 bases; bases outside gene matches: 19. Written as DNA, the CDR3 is TGTGCCAGCAGTTTACACCGGGGGGTGGCGGGCACCCCTGGGGCCAACGTCCTGACTTTC. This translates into CASSLHRGVAGTPGANVLTF.

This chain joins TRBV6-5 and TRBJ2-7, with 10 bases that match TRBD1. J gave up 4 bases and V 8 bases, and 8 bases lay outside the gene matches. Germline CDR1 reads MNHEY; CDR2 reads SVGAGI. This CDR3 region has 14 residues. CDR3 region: CASGRDRGQYEQYF. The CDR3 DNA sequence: TGTGCCAGCGGCCGGGACAGGGGCCAGTACGAGCAGTACTTC.

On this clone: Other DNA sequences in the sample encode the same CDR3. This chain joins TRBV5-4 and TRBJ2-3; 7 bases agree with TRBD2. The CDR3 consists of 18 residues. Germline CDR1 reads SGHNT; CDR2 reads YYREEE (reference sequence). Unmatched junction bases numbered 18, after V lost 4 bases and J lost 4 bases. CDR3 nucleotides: TGTGCCAGCAGCCCCGGGTTGGCGGTGGGGGGGACTTCAGATACGCAGTATTTT. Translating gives CASSPGLAVGGTSDTQYF.

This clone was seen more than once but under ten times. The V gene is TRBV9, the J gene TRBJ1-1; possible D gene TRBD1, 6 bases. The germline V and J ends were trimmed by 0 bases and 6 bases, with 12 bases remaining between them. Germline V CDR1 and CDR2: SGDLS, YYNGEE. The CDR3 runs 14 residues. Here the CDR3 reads CASSVAGELAEAFF. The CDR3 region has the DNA TGTGCCAGCAGCGTAGCAGGGGAGTTGGCTGAAGCTTTCTTT.

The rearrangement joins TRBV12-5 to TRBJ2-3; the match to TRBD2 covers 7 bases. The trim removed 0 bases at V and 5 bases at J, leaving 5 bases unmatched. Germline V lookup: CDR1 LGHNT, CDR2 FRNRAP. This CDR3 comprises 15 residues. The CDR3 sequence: CASGLVGGTRDTQYF. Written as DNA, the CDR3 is TGTGCTAGTGGTTTGGTCGGGGGGACGAGAGATACGCAGTATTTT. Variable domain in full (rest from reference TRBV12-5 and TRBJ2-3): DARVTQTPRHKVTEMGQEVTMRCQPILGHNTVFWYRQTMMQGLELLAYFRNRAPLDDSGMPKDRFSAEMPDATLATLKIQPSEPRDSAVYFCASGLVGGTRDTQYFGPGTRLTVL.

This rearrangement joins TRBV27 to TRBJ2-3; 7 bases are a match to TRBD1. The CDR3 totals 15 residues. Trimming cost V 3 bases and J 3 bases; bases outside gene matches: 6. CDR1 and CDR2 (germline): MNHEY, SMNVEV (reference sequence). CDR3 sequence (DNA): TGTGCCAGCAGTTTCGCGACAGGGTTTACAGATACGCAGTATTTT. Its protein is CASSFATGFTDTQYF.

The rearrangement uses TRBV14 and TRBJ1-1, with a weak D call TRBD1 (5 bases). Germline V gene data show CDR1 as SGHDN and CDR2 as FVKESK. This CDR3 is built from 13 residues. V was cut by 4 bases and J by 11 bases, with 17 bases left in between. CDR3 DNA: TGTGCCAGCAGCCCCTGGGGGGTAAAAGGGGCTTTCTTT. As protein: CASSPWGVKGAFF. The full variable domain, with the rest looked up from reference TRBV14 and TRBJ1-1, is EAGVTQFPSHSVIEKGQTVTLRCDPISGHDNLYWYRRVMGKEIKFLLHFVKESKQDESGMPNNRFLAERTGGTYSTLKVQPAELEDSGVYFCASSPWGVKGAFFGQGTRLTVV.

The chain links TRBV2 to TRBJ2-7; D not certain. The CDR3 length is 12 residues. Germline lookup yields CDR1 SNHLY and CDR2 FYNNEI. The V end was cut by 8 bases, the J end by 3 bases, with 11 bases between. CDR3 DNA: TGTGCCAGCCGATCCTACAGCTACGAGCAGTACTTC. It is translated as CASRSYSYEQYF. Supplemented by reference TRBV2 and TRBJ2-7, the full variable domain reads EPEVTQTPSHQVTQMGQEVILRCVPISNHLYFYWYRQILGQKVEFLVSFYNNEISEKSEIFDDQFSVERPDGSNFTLKIRSTKLEDSAMYFCASRSYSYEQYFGPGTRLTVT.

The DNA of the CDR3 is TGTGCCAGCAGCGCCGGGACAGGGGCTGGTAATCAGCCCCAGCATTTT. This sequence encodes CASSAGTGAGNQPQHF. The gene calls are TRBV5-6 and TRBJ1-5; 10 bases agree with TRBD1. Germline V CDR1 and CDR2: SGHDT, YYEEEE. CDR3 size: 16 residues. Losses at the gene ends were 4 bases for V and 4 bases for J; bases not matched to a gene: 8.

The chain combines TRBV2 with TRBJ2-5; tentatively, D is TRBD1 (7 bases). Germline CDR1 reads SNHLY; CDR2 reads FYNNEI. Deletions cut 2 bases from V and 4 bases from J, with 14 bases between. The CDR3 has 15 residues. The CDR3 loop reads CASSERRGRRETQYF. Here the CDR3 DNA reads TGTGCCAGCAGTGAACGGAGGGGGCGGAGAGAGACCCAGTACTTC. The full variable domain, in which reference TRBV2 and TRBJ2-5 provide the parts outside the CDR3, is EPEVTQTPSHQVTQMGQEVILRCVPISNHLYFYWYRQILGQKVEFLVSFYNNEISEKSEIFDDQFSVERPDGSNFTLKIRSTKLEDSAMYFCASSERRGRRETQYFGPGTRLLVL.

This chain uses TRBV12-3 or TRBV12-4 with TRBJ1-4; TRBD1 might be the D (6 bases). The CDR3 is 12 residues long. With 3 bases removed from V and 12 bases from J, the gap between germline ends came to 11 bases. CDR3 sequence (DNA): TGTGCCAGCAGTTTCTGGGGGGGGCAACTGTTTTTT. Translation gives CASSFWGGQLFF.

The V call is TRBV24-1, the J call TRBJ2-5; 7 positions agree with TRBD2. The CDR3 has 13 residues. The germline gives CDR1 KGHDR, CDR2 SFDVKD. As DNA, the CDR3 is TGTTTTGCTTGGGGGGGAGGCCAAGAGACCCAGTACTTC. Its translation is CFAWGGGQETQYF.

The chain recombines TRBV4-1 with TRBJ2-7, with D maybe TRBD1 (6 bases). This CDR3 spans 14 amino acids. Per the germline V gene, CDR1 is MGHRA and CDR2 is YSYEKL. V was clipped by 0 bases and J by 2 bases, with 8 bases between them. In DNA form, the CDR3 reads TGCGCCAGCAGCCAAGATAGACAGGCCTACGAGCAGTACTTC. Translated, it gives CASSQDRQAYEQYF.

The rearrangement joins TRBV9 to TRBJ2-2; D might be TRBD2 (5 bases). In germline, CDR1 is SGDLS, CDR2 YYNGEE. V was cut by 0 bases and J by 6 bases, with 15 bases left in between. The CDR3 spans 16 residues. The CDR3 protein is CASSVVRTRGAGELFF. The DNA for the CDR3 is TGTGCCAGCAGCGTAGTCAGGACTCGGGGAGCCGGGGAGCTGTTTTTT.